A selection of T cell receptor beta chains follows, all from one sample in a study of human T cells and chemical hapten exposure. TCRdb re-derived calls from the RACE reads in MiXCR, one entry per CDR3 protein. The sample includes roughly 160,000 distinct CDR3 sequences, approximately 15% of them seen just once. Sequenced here: whole blood, sampled in connection with sensitization to the hapten diphenylcyclopropenone (DPC). All receptors derive from a woman in her twenties or thirties with alopecia areata. Some clones in this sample may be carry-over from other donors' samples. Both conserved end residues are part of each CDR3. A D gene is named only where the DNA matches it firmly. The size of a clone is reported for some rows only, either as once, few or many, or as a class for expanded clones.

J | size | V | D | DNA | CDR3
TRBJ1-2 | few | TRBV5-1 | . | TGCGCCAGCAGCTACGATGGGGGTAACTATGGCTACACCTTC | CASSYDGGNYGYTF
TRBJ1-4 | . | TRBV5-1 | . | TGCGCCAGCAGCCCCCGGATGGGGACCACAAATGAAAAACTGTTTTTT | CASSPRMGTTNEKLFF
TRBJ1-1 | . | TRBV28 | . | TGTGCCAGCAGTTCGATGGACACCACCTTGAAAGCTTTCTTT | CASSSMDTTLKAFF
TRBJ2-1 | . | TRBV9 | TRBD2 | TGTGCCAGCAGCGTAGTGAGTAGCGGGAGCGTGGGTGAGCAGTTCTTC | CASSVVSSGSVGEQFF
TRBJ1-4 | many | TRBV7-8 | . | TGTGCCAGCAGCCCGGGACTGCATACTGAAAAACTGTTTTTT | CASSPGLHTEKLFF
TRBJ2-5 | few | TRBV7-9 | . | TGTGCCAGCAGCCGAGGCCGGAGGAACCAAGAGACCCAGTACTTC | CASSRGRRNQETQYF
TRBJ1-4 | few | TRBV6-6 | TRBD1 | TGTGCCAGCAGCCGGACAGGGATAGACGACGAAAAACTGTTTTTT | CASSRTGIDDEKLFF
TRBJ2-3 | . | TRBV29-1 | TRBD2 | TGCAGCGTCGAGGAGCGGGGAAGCACAGATACGCAGTATTTT | CSVEERGSTDTQYF
TRBJ2-5 | many | TRBV6-1 | . | TGTGCCAGCAACTCGGGGCCGGGGTTAGCGACCCAGTACTTC | CASNSGPGLATQYF
TRBJ2-1 | many | TRBV18 | TRBD2 | TGTGCCAGCTCACCACAGGCCGGGGGGGCTGGTGAGCAGTTCTTC | CASSPQAGGAGEQFF
TRBJ2-1 | . | TRBV6-2/TRBV6-3 | TRBD2 | TGTGCCAGCAGTTACAGGGGCGGGAGGATTAGTGAGCAGTTCTTC | CASSYRGGRISEQFF
TRBJ2-7 | . | TRBV4-1 | TRBD1 | TGCGCCAGCAGGCGGGACAGGGATGGAAGTATCTACGAGCAGTACTTC | CASRRDRDGSIYEQYF
TRBJ1-6 | many | TRBV7-2 | . | TGTGCCAGCAGCGCCACCAGGGGATGGCATTCACCCCTCCACTTT | CASSATRGWHSPLHF
TRBJ1-1 | few | TRBV5-1 | . | TGCGCCAGCAGCTTGGGGGCGATGGGTTGGGAAGCTTTCTTT | CASSLGAMGWEAFF
TRBJ1-5 | few | TRBV10-2 | . | TGCGCCAGCAGTAAGACAGGCAATCAGCCCCAGCATTTT | CASSKTGNQPQHF
TRBJ2-1 | few | TRBV29-1 | . | TGCAGCGTTGATCTCGATTACAATGAGCAGTTCTTC | CSVDLDYNEQFF
TRBJ2-3 | . | TRBV14 | . | TGTGCCAGCAGCCAAGATCTTCAGACCCTCACAGATACGCAGTATTTT | CASSQDLQTLTDTQYF
TRBJ2-1 | . | TRBV28 | . | TGTGCCAGCAGTCCTATCTCAGGGTATGAGCAGTTCTTC | CASSPISGYEQFF
TRBJ1-4 | . | TRBV6-5 | . | TGTGCCAGCAGTTACTCGACGCAGGGAAGGGATGAAAAACTGTTTTTT | CASSYSTQGRDEKLFF
TRBJ1-4 | . | TRBV7-2 | TRBD1 | TGTGCCAGCAGGCCCTCAGGGGGGCCCAATGAAAAACTGTTTTTT | CASRPSGGPNEKLFF
TRBJ1-3 | many | TRBV29-1 | . | TGCAGCGTGCTTGAGGGACGGGGAAACACCATATATTTT | CSVLEGRGNTIYF